The 17 T cell receptor beta chains below come from one sample, sequenced in a study of shared clonotypes between healthy human individuals. Using immunoSEQ multiplex PCR, the repertoire was profiled, and TCRdb retains in-frame clones only, with some absent. The sample shows some 1,400,000 clones, roughly 97% of them seen only once. The sequencing sample was made of naive CD4+ T cells sorted from blood. Subset in this sample: CD45RA+ positively selected. Every receptor here comes from a man aged 25 to 40 in good health.

The V gene is TRBV11-2, the J gene TRBJ2-3; TRBD2 matches at 10 bases. Trimming removed 6 bases from V and 3 bases from J; junction bases left unmatched: 6. Germline CDR1 SGHAT, CDR2 FQNNGV. The CDR3 covers 15 residues. In nucleotides, the CDR3 is TGTGCCAGCAGGTCAGCTAGCGGGAGAACAGATACGCAGTATTTT. The encoded protein is CASRSASGRTDTQYF.

The rearrangement joins TRBV7-9 to TRBJ1-1, with D unclear. The ends were cut back, 4 bases at V and 5 bases at J, with 8 bases in the middle. This CDR3 comprises 12 residues. Germline CDR1 and CDR2: SEHNR and FQNEAQ (reference sequence). In DNA form, the CDR3 reads TGTGCCAGCAGCTCACCTCGGACTGAAGCTTTCTTT. As protein: CASSSPRTEAFF.

This chain's CDR3 is CASRKPGLGEQYF. In DNA form, the CDR3 reads TGTGCCAGCAGAAAGCCGGGACTGGGCGAGCAGTACTTC. The chain has TRBV6-5 and TRBJ2-7, with D possibly TRBD2 on 6 matching bases. This CDR3 region has 13 residues. Trimming removed 6 bases at V and 6 bases at J, with 15 bases between. Germline-derived CDR1 and CDR2 are MNHEY and SVGAGI.

The rearrangement links TRBV7-9 to TRBJ2-2; D gene ambiguous. CDR3 length: 13 residues. Germline V lookup: CDR1 SEHNR, CDR2 FQNEAQ (reference sequence). V lost 5 bases, J lost 8 bases, and 12 bases lay in between. The CDR3 nucleotides are TGTGCCAGCAGCCCCGAGCCAACTGGGGAGCTGTTTTTT. Translating it yields CASSPEPTGELFF.

This sequence joins TRBV11-2 and TRBJ2-2; 12 positions match TRBD2. V shed 3 bases, J shed 1 base, and the junction held 3 bases outside the gene matches. The CDR3 totals 17 residues. Germline V gene lookup returns CDR1 SGHAT and CDR2 FQNNGV. The CDR3 loop reads CASSLGLAGGNTGELFF. Written as DNA, the CDR3 is TGTGCCAGCAGCTTGGGACTAGCGGGCGGGAACACCGGGGAGCTGTTTTTT.

The chain is built from TRBV5-6 and TRBJ2-5; 13 nucleotides align to TRBD2. CDR3 length: 17 amino acids. After removal of 0 bases from V and 2 bases from J, the junction contained 4 bases not matched to a gene. CDR1 SGHDT and CDR2 YYEEEE come from the germline V gene. The chain's CDR3 is CASSLGLAGGSQETQYF. Here the CDR3 DNA reads TGTGCCAGCAGCTTGGGACTAGCGGGAGGATCGCAAGAGACCCAGTACTTC. The variable domain in full, with the rest retrieved from reference TRBV5-6 and TRBJ2-5, is DAGVTQSPTHLIKTRGQQVTLRCSPKSGHDTVSWYQQALGQGPQFIFQYYEEEERQRGNFPDRFSGHQFPNYSSELNVNALLLGDSALYLCASSLGLAGGSQETQYFGPGTRLLVL.

This chain joins TRBV28 and TRBJ1-4; 9 bases are shared with TRBD1. Trimming took 7 bases from V and 7 from J; bases not matched to a gene: 13. CDR3 length: 16 residues. Germline-derived CDR1 and CDR2 are MDHEN and SYDVKM. As DNA, the CDR3 is TGTGCCAGCACCTCGTCCTGGACAGGGGTTAGTGAAAAACTGTTTTTT. Its protein product is CASTSSWTGVSEKLFF.

J is TRBJ1-4 and V is TRBV29-1; the D gene is possibly TRBD1 (6 bases). Germline V gives CDR1 SQVTM, CDR2 ANQGSEA. Trimming took off 5 bases at V and 8 bases at J, with 18 bases between the two ends. This CDR3 has 14 amino acids. The DNA for the CDR3 is TGCAGCGTTTTACAAGGACAGCAGGTGGAAAAACTGTTTTTT. Amino acids: CSVLQGQQVEKLFF.

The chain recombines TRBV7-2 with TRBJ2-1; tentative D call: TRBD2 (6 bases). Trimming cost V 2 bases and J 8 bases, with 13 bases left between them. The CDR3 sequence is 14 residues long. Germline V gives CDR1 SGHTA, CDR2 FQGNSA. The DNA for the CDR3 is TGTGCCAGCAGCTTATCTACTGGACTACATGAGCAGTTCTTC. Its translation: CASSLSTGLHEQFF.

This rearrangement joins TRBV5-6 to TRBJ2-5; 10 bases fit TRBD2. Unmatched junction bases numbered 7, after V lost 3 bases and J lost 5 bases. The CDR3 sequence is 15 residues long. The germline gives CDR1 SGHDT, CDR2 YYEEEE. CDR3 sequence reads: CASSWSGRALETQYF. Written as DNA, the CDR3 is TGTGCCAGCAGCTGGAGCGGGAGGGCTCTCGAGACCCAGTACTTC. Looking up the rest from reference TRBV5-6 and TRBJ2-5 gives the full variable domain: DAGVTQSPTHLIKTRGQQVTLRCSPKSGHDTVSWYQQALGQGPQFIFQYYEEEERQRGNFPDRFSGHQFPNYSSELNVNALLLGDSALYLCASSWSGRALETQYFGPGTRLLVL.

The chain combines TRBV19 with TRBJ2-1; no firm D call. Looked up from germline, CDR1 is LNHDA and CDR2 is SQIVND (reference sequence). The CDR3 is made up of 16 amino acids. V dropped 1 base and J dropped 0 bases, with 10 bases sitting between them. The CDR3 DNA sequence: TGTGCCAGTAGTATAGCATCTACTAACTCCTACAATGAGCAGTTCTTC. Protein sequence: CASSIASTNSYNEQFF.

The rearrangement joins TRBV14 to TRBJ1-1; D is unclear. Germline values: CDR1 SGHDN, CDR2 FVKESK. Trimming removed 5 bases at V and 1 base at J, with 8 bases between. The CDR3 loop spans 13 amino acids. The CDR3 region has the DNA TGTGCCAGCAGCGAGGGAGCGAACACTGAAGCTTTCTTT. Protein: CASSEGANTEAFF.

The chain uses TRBV19 and TRBJ2-2, with D possibly matching TRBD1 (5 bases). Per germline, CDR1 LNHDA and CDR2 SQIVND (reference sequence). The CDR3 loop spans 14 amino acids. With 7 bases removed from V and 4 bases from J, the gap between germline ends came to 13 bases. The DNA for the CDR3 is TGTGCCAGTAAGTCACAGGTTCTCACCGGGGAGCTGTTTTTT. As protein: CASKSQVLTGELFF.

The rearrangement uses TRBV11-2 and TRBJ2-5, with 10 bases aligning to TRBD2. Germline lookup yields CDR1 SGHAT and CDR2 FQNNGV. The V and J ends lost 1 base and 2 bases, in that order; junction bases with no gene match: 4. This CDR3 comprises 16 residues. In nucleotides, the CDR3 is TGTGCCAGCAGCTTAGGGACTAGCGGAGCACAAGAGACCCAGTACTTC. It is translated as CASSLGTSGAQETQYF.

The chain links TRBV7-8 to TRBJ2-1, with 9 bases lining up with TRBD2. The CDR3 totals 18 residues. CDR1 and CDR2 (germline): SGHVS, FQNEAQ. V shed 0 bases and J 7 bases; nucleotides not matched to a gene: 13. This CDR3 reads CASSLALGFSGSLNEQFF. In DNA form, the CDR3 reads TGTGCCAGCAGCTTAGCGCTTGGGTTTAGCGGGAGCCTTAATGAGCAGTTCTTC.

As to this clone: A junction boundary mismatches the germline segment, possibly from a read error. Other DNA sequences of this sample code for an identical CDR3. The chain is built from TRBV7-3 and TRBJ2-3; possible D gene TRBD1, 6 bases. Germline CDR1 is SGHTA and CDR2 is FQGTGA. This CDR3 contains 13 residues. The CDR3, as DNA: TGTGCCAGCAGCCCCAGGGGCACGGATACGCAGTATTTT. Its translation: CASSPRGTDTQYF.

The V gene is TRBV6-1, the J gene TRBJ2-1; 8 nucleotides match TRBD1. The germline V gene encodes CDR1 MNHNS and CDR2 SASEGT. The CDR3 sequence is 15 residues long. The ends lost 7 bases at V and 9 bases at J; junction bases unmatched: 14. CDR3: CASTGVVFTGGEQFF. The CDR3 DNA follows: TGTGCCAGCACTGGGGTCGTTTTTACAGGGGGTGAGCAGTTCTTC.